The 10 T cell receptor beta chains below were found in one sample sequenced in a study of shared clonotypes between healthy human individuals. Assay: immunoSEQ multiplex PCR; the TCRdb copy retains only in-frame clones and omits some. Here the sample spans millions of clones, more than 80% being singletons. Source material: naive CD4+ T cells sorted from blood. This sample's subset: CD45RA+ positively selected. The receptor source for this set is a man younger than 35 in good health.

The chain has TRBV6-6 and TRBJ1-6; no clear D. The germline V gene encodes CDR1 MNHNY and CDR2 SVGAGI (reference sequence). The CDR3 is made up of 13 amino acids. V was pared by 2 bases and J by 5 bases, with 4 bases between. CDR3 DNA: TGTGCCAGCAGTTACCTAGATAATTCACCCCTCCACTTT. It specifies CASSYLDNSPLHF.

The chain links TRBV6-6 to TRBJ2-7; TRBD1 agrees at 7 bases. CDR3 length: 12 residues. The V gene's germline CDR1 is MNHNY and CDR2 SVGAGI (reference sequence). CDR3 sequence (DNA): TGTGTCTCAAGGGGGCGCGTCCACGAGCAGTACTTC. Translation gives CVSRGRVHEQYF.

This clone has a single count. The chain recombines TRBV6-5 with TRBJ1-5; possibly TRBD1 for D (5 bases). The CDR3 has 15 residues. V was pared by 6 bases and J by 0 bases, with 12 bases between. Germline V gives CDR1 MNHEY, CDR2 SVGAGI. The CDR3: CASSRDSYSNQPQHF. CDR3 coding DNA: TGTGCCAGCAGCCGAGACAGTTATAGCAATCAGCCCCAGCATTTT.

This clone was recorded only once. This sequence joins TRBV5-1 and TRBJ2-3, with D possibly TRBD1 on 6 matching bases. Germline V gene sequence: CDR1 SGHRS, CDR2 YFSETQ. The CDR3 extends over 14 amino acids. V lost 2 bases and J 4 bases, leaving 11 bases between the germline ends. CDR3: CASSFRTDADTQYF. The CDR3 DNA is TGCGCCAGCAGCTTCCGGACAGATGCAGATACGCAGTATTTT.

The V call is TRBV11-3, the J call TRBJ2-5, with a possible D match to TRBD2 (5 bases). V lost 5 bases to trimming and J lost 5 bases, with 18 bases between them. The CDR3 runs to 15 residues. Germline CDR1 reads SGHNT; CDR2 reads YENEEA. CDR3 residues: CASSADPAERETQYF. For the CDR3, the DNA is TGTGCCAGCAGCGCAGACCCAGCGGAAAGGGAGACCCAGTACTTC.

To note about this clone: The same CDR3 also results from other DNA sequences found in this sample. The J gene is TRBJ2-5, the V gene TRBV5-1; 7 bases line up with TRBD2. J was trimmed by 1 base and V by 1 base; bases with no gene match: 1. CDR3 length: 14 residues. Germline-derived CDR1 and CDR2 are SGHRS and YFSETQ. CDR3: CASSLSSGQETQYF. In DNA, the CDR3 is TGCGCCAGCAGCTTGTCTAGCGGCCAAGAGACCCAGTACTTC.

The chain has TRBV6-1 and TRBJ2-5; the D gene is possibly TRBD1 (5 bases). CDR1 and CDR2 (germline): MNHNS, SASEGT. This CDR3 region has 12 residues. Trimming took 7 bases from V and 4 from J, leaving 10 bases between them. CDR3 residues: CASKQVGETQYF. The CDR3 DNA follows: TGTGCCAGCAAACAGGTTGGAGAGACCCAGTACTTC.

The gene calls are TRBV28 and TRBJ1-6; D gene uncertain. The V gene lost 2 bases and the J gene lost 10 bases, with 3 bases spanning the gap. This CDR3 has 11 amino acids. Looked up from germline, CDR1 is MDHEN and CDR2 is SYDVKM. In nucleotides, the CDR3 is TGTGCCAGCAGTTTAATCTCACCCCTCCACTTT. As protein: CASSLISPLHF.

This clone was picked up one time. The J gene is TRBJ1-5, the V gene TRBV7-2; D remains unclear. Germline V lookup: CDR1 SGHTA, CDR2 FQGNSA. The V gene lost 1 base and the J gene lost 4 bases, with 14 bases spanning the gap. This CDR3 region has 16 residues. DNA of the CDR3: TGTGCCAGCAGCTTAGTGGCGCAGGCGGTAAATCAGCCCCAGCATTTT. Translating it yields CASSLVAQAVNQPQHF.

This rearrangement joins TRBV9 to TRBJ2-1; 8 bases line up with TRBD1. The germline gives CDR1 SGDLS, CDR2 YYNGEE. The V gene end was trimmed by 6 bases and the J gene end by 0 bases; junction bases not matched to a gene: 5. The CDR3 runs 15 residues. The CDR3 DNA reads TGTGCCAGCACCCCGACAGGGGACTCCTACAATGAGCAGTTCTTC. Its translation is CASTPTGDSYNEQFF.